The count of the clone carrying this T cell receptor (beta chain) is one. Its antigen is unidentified. This sample is drawn from a study of shared clonotypes between healthy human individuals. About the research overall: Three plates were used per donor for CD4 naive, three for CD4 memory, two for CD8 naive and one for CD8 memory. Broader study findings: Donor clonotype sharing was expected to depend on sequencing depth.

Per the germline V gene, CDR1 is SGHTA and CDR2 is FQGNSA. This CDR3 is built from 17 residues. Trimming took off 5 bases at V and 3 bases at J, with 20 bases between the two ends. The investigators split CD4+ cells into a CD45RA+ naive subset and a CD45RA-negative memory subset. Researchers divided each subset's genomic DNA evenly across several immunoSEQ plates. The method was immunoSEQ multiplex PCR; TCRdb's version includes in-frame clones alone and lacks a portion of them. The data hold 1,400,000 or so clones, with about 98.5% observed a single time. The sequencing sample was made of naive CD4+ T cells sorted from blood. Subset indicated: CD45RA+ positively selected. The chain links TRBV7-2 to TRBJ1-5; D is possibly TRBD1 (6 bases). The receptor comes from a man aged 25 to 40 in good health. The CDR3 loop is CASSPQGSAGYNQPQHF. In DNA form, the CDR3 reads TGTGCCAGCAGCCCACAGGGTTCTGCGGGGTACAATCAGCCCCAGCATTTT.